This TCR beta chain was found in a study of spatial heterogeneity in lung cancer. Specified time point: sample taken at primary tumor resection. Whole RNA, which was extracted from tumor, nontumor lung tissue or frozen PBMC, was sequenced without any cell sorting. Broader study findings: Ubiquitous expanded tumor TCRs surfaced in blood more at resection than they did at follow-up.

Germline V gene lookup returns CDR1 SGHTA and CDR2 FQGNSA. Deletions cut 5 bases from V and 3 bases from J, with 8 bases between. This CDR3 region has 12 residues. TCRdb re-derived calls from the 5' RACE reads in MiXCR, one entry per CDR3 protein. The table lists some 87,000 distinct CDR3 sequences, approximately 8.2% of them singletons. In this sample, this clonotype turned up a few times. Its antigen is as yet unknown. Specimen: PBMCs, collected at surgery. The chain uses TRBV7-2 and TRBJ2-7; unclear D gene. The origin of this receptor is a male donor with early-stage non-small cell lung cancer. CDR3 in DNA: TGTGCCAGCAGCAAGAGTTTCTACGAGCAGTACTTC. Residues: CASSKSFYEQYF.